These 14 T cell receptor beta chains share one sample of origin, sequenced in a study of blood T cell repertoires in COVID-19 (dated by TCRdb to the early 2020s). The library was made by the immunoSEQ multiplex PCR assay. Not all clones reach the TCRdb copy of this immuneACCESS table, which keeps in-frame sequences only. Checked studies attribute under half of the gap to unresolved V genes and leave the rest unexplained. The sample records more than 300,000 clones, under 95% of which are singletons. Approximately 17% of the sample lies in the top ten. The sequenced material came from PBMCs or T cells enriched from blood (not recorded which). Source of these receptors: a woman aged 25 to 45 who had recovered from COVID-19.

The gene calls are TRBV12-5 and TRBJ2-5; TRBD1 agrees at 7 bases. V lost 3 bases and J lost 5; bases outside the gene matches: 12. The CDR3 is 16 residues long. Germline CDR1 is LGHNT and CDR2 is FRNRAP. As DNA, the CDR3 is TGTGCTAGTGGTTTTGGTCGGTCGACAGGGCCCGAGACCCAGTACTTC. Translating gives CASGFGRSTGPETQYF.

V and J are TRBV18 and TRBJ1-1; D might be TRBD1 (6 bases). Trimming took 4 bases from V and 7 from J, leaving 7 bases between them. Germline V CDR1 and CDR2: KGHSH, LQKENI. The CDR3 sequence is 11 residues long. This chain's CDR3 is CASSLDSEAFF. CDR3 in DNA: TGTGCCAGCTCACTGGACAGTGAAGCTTTCTTT.

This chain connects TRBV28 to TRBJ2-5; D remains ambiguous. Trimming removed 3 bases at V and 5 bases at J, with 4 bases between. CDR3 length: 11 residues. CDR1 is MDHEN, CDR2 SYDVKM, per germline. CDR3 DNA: TGTGCCAGCAGTTTCCTCGAGACCCAGTACTTC. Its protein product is CASSFLETQYF.

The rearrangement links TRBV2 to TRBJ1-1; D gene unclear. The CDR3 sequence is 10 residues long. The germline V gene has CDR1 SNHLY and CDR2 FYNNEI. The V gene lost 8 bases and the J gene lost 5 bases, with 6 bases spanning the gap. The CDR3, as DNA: TGTGCCAGCTTTTATACTGAAGCTTTCTTT. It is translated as CASFYTEAFF.

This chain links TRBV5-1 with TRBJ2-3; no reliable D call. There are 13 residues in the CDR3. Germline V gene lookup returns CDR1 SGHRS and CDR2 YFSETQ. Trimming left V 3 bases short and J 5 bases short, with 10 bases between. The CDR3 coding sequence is TGCGCCAGCAGCTCCACAGTCGTAGATACGCAGTATTTT. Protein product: CASSSTVVDTQYF.

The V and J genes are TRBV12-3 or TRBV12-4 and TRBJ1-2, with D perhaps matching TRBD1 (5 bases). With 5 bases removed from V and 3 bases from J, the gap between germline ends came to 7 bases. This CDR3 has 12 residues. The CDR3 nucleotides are TGTGCCAGCAGTCGGGACTACTATGGCTACACCTTC. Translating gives CASSRDYYGYTF.

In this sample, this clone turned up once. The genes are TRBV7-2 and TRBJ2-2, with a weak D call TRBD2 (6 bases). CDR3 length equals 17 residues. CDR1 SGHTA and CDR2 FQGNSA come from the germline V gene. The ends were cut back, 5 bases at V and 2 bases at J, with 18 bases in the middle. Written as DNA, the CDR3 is TGTGCCAGCAGCAGGACACCTCCTAGCGCAAACACCGGGGAGCTGTTTTTT. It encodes CASSRTPPSANTGELFF.

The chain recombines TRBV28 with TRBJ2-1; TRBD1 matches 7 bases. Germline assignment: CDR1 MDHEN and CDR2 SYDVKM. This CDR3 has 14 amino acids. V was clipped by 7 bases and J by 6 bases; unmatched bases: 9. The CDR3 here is CASTEQGLGNEQFF. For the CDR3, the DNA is TGTGCCAGCACGGAACAGGGGTTAGGCAATGAGCAGTTCTTC.

CDR3 residues: CASCRAGGEGGYTF. Written as DNA, the CDR3 is TGTGCCAGCTGCCGAGCGGGAGGGGAGGGGGGCTACACCTTC. The chain is built from TRBV6-5 and TRBJ1-2, with D perhaps matching TRBD1 (5 bases). The CDR3 covers 14 residues. Germline V lookup: CDR1 MNHEY, CDR2 SVGAGI. With 8 bases removed from V and 8 bases from J, the gap between germline ends came to 21 bases.

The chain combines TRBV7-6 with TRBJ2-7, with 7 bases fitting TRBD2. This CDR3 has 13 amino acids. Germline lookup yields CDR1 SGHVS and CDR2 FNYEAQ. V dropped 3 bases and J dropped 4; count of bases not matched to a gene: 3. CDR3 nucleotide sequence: TGTGCCAGCAGCTTCGGTAGCGGGTACGAGCAGTACTTC. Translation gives CASSFGSGYEQYF.

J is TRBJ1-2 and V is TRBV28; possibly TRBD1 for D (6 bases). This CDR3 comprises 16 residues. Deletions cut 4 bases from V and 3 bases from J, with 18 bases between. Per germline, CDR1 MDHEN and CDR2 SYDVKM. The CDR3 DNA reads TGTGCCAGCAGTTCGGGGGGGCAGGGGAGGCACTATGGCTACACCTTC. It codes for CASSSGGQGRHYGYTF.

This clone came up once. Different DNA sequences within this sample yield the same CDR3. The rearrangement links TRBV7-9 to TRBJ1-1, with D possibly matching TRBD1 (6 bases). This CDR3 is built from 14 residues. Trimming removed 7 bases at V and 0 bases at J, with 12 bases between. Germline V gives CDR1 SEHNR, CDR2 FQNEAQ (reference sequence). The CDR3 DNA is TGTGCCAGCACCCCGGGGGGGCTGAACACTGAAGCTTTCTTT. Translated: CASTPGGLNTEAFF.

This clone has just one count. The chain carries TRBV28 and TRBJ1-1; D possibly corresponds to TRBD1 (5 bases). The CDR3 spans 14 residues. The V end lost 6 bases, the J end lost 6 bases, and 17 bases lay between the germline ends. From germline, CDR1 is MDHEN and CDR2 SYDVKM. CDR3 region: CASSRPFRVPEAFF. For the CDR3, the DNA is TGTGCCAGCAGCCGACCCTTCAGGGTACCTGAAGCTTTCTTT.

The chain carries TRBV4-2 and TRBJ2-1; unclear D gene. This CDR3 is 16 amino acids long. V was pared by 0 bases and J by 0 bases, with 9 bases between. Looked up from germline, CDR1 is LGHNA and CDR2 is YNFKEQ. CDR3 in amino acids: CASSQEAGLSYNEQFF. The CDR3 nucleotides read TGTGCCAGCAGCCAAGAAGCAGGCCTCTCCTACAATGAGCAGTTCTTC.